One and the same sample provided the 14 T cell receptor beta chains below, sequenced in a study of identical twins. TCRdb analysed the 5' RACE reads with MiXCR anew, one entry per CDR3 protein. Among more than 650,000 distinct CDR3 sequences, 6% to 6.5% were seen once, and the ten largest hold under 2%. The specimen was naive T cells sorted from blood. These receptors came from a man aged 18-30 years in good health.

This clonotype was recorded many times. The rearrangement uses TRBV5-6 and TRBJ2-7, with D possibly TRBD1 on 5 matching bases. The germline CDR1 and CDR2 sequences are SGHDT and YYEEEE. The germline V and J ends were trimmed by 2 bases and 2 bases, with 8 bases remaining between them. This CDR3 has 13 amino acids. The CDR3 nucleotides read TGTGCCAGCAGCTTCGACAGCCCCTACGAGCAGTACTTC. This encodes CASSFDSPYEQYF.

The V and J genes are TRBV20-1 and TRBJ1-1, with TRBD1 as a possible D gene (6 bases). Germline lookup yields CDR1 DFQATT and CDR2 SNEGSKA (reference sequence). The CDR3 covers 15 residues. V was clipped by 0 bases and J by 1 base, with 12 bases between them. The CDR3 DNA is TGCAGTGCTAGAGATGGGGGGCTTTCGAACACTGAAGCTTTCTTT. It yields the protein CSARDGGLSNTEAFF.

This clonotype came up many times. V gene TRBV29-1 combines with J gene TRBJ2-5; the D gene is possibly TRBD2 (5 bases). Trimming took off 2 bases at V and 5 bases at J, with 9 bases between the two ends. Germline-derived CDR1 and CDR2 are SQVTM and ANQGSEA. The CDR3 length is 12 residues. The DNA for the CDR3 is TGCAGCGTTGAACTAGCCCCTGAGACCCAGTACTTC. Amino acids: CSVELAPETQYF. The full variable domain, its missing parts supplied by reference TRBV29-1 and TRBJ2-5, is SAVISQKPSRDICQRGTSLTIQCQVDSQVTMMFWYRQQPGQSLTLIATANQGSEATYESGFVIDKFPISRPNLTFSTLTVSNMSPEDSSIYLCSVELAPETQYFGPGTRLLVL.

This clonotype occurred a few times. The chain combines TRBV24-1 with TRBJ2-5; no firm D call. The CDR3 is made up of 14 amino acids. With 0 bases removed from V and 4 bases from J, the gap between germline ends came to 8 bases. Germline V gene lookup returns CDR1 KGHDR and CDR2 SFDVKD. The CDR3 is CATSDLGGRETQYF. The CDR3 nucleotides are TGTGCCACCAGTGATTTGGGTGGTAGAGAGACCCAGTACTTC.

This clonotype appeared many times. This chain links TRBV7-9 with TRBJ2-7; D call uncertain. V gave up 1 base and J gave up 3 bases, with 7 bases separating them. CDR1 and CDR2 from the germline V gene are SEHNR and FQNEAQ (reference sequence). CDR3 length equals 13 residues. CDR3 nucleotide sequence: TGTGCCAGCAGCTTAGACGCAAACTACGAGCAGTACGTC. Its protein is CASSLDANYEQYV.

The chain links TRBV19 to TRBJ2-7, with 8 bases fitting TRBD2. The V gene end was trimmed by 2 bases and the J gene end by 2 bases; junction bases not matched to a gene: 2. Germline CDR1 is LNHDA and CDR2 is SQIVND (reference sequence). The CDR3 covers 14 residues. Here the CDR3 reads CASSISGSAYEQYF. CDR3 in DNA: TGTGCCAGTAGTATAAGCGGGAGCGCCTACGAGCAGTACTTC.

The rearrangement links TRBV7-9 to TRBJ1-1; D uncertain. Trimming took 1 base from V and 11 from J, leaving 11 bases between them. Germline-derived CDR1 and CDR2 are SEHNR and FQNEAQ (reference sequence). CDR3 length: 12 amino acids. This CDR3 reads CASSLEWSGAFF. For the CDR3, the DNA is TGTGCCAGCAGCTTAGAATGGTCGGGGGCTTTCTTT.

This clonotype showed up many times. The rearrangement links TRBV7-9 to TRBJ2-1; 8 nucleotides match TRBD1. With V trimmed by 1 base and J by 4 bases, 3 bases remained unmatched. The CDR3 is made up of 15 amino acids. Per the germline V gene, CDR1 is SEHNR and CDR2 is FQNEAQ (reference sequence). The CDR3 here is CASSLGQGKYNEQFF. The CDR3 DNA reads TGTGCCAGCAGCTTAGGACAGGGGAAGTACAATGAGCAGTTCTTC.

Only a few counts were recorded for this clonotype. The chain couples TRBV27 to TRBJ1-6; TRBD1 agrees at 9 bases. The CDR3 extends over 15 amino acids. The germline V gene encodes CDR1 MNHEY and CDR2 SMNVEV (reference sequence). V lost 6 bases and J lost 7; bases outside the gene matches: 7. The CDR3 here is CASRIDGQGNSPLHF. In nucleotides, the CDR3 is TGTGCCAGCAGGATCGATGGACAGGGGAATTCACCCCTCCACTTT.

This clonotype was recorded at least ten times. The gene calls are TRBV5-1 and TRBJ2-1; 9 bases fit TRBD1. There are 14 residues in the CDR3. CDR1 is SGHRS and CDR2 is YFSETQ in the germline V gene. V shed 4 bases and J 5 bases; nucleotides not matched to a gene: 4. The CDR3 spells CASSVGQGNNEQFF. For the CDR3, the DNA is TGCGCCAGCAGCGTGGGACAGGGTAACAATGAGCAGTTCTTC.

This CDR3 reads CASIRGTGPGQETQYF. The CDR3 DNA is TGCGCCAGCATTCGGGGAACAGGCCCGGGGCAAGAGACCCAGTACTTC. V is TRBV5-1 and J is TRBJ2-5; D possibly uses TRBD1 or TRBD2 (5 bases each). This CDR3 contains 16 residues. Trimming took off 6 bases at V and 2 bases at J, with 20 bases between the two ends. Per germline, CDR1 SGHRS and CDR2 YFSETQ.

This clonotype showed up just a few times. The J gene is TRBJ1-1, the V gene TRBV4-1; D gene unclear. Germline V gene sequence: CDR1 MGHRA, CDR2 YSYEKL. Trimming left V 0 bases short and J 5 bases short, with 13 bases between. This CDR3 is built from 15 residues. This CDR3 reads CASSQDPGAGTEAFF. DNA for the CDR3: TGCGCCAGCAGCCAAGATCCTGGAGCGGGGACTGAAGCTTTCTTT.

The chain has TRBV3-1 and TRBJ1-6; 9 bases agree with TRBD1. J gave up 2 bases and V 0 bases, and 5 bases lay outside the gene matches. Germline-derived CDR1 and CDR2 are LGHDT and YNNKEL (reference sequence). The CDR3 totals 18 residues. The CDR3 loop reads CASSQDTGGAPYNSPLHF. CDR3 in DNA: TGTGCCAGCAGCCAAGATACAGGGGGCGCTCCCTATAATTCACCCCTCCACTTT.

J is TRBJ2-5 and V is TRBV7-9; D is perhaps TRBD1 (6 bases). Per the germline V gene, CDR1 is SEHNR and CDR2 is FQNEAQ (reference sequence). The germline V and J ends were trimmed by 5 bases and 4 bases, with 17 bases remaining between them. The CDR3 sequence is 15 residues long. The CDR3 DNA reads TGTGCCAGCAGCCTCTTGGGACAAGGAATAGAGACCCAGTACTTC. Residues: CASSLLGQGIETQYF.